This entry features one T cell receptor (beta chain) sequence. Its antigen is not identified. V shed 3 bases and J 1 base; nucleotides not matched to a gene: 10. This CDR3 contains 18 residues. The germline V gene has CDR1 SGHVS and CDR2 FNYEAQ. The sample is drawn from a study of cytomegalovirus exposure and HLA in healthy donors. Study results and limitations: Several V segments, TRBV6-2 and TRBV6-3 among them, could not be told apart and were dropped.

Both 60 Vbeta primers and 13 Jbeta primers went into the PCR. Measured with immunoSEQ multiplex PCR; TCRdb has only the in-frame clones, and not every one. The table lists around 100,000 clones, approximately 80% of them singletons. Sequenced input: PBMCs. V usage is TRBV7-6 and J usage is TRBJ1-5, with TRBD1 matching over 9 bases. The sequence was obtained from a female donor in good health and CMV-seropositive. Here the CDR3 DNA reads TGTGCCAGCAGCTTTGCGGAAGGCGGGACAGGGAGCAATCAGCCCCAGCATTTT. Translation: CASSFAEGGTGSNQPQHF.